This entry describes one TCR beta chain. Its antigen is as yet unknown. This sample stems from a study of cytomegalovirus exposure and HLA in healthy donors. With 60 Vbeta and 13 Jbeta primers, the PCR was carried out. Here immunoSEQ multiplex PCR was the method, and the copy in TCRdb shows in-frame clones only, minus some. The profile shows about 200,000 clones, under 90% of them singletons. The CDR3 runs to 16 residues. Trimming removed 0 bases from V and 4 bases from J, with 13 bases in between. CDR1 and CDR2 from the germline V gene are SGHNT and YYREEE (reference sequence). Overall study results and limits: The authors later found most CMV-associated TCR beta chains appeared HLA-restricted. Previously analyzed data showed that most TCR beta V segments were productive at a frequency of about 87% or about 30%.

This sequence originates from a boy aged 2 to 9 in good health and CMV-seronegative. Sample: PBMCs. The chain uses TRBV5-4 and TRBJ2-2, with D possibly matching TRBD1 (5 bases). CDR3 sequence: CASSLGGRVFTGELFF. The CDR3 nucleotides read TGTGCCAGCAGCTTGGGGGGCAGGGTGTTCACCGGGGAGCTGTTTTTT.